Detailed here is one T cell receptor beta chain. Its antigen is not identified. The data were produced by immunoSEQ multiplex PCR, yet TCRdb's version contains in-frame clones alone and is incomplete. Seen here are some 89,000 clones, more than 75% observed once, and the top ten hold less than 2%. CD4+ T cells, purified by negative selection, averaged roughly 98% purity. The entry originates in a study of T cell repertoires and HLA-DP antigens. Overall study context: In vitro CD4+ alloreactivity was against HeLa-presented HLA-DP.

Overall study results and limits: Clones undetected before culture averaged approximately 35% against one allele and about 55% against the other. No separate analysis of naive versus memory CD4+ cells was done.

The CDR3 runs 17 residues. The germline gives CDR1 LGHNT, CDR2 FRNRAP. The V and J ends lost 7 bases and 4 bases, in that order; junction bases with no gene match: 14. Sequencing was performed on CD4+ T cells from PBMCs. The TCR originated in a man aged 50 or older in good health and CMV-seronegative. The rearrangement joins TRBV12-5 to TRBJ2-1, with 9 bases aligning to TRBD2. The CDR3 is CASARLGSGGWYNEQFF. The CDR3 DNA is TGTGCTAGTGCGCGACTGGGTAGCGGGGGCTGGTACAATGAGCAGTTCTTC.